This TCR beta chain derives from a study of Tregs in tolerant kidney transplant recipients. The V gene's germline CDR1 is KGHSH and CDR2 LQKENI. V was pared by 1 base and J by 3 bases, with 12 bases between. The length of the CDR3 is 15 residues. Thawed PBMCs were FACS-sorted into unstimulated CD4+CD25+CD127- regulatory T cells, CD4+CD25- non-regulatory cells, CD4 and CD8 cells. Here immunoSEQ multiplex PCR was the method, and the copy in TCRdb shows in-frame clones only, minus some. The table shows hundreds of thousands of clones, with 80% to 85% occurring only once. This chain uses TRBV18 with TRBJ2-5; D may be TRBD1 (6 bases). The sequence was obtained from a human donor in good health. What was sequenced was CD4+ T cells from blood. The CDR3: CASSPQFQGKETQYF. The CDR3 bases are TGTGCCAGCTCACCACAATTCCAGGGGAAAGAGACCCAGTACTTC.